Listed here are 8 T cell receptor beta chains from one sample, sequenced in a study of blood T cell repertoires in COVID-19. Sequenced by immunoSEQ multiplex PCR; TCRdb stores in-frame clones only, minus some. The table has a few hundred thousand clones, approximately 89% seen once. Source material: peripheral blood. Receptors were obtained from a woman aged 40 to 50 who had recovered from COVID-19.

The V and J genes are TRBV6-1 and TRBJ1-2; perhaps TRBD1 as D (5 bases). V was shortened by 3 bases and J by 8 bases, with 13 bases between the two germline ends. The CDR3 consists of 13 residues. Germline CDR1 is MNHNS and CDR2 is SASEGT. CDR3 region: CASSERGTGGYTF. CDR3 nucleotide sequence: TGTGCCAGCAGTGAGCGGGGGACGGGCGGCTACACCTTC.

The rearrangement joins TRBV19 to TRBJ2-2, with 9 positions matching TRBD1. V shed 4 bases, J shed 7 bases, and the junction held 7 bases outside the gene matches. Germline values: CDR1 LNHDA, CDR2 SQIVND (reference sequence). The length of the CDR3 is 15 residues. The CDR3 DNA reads TGTGCCAGTAGTAGGGGACAGGGAATAGACGGGGAGCTGTTTTTT. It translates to CASSRGQGIDGELFF.

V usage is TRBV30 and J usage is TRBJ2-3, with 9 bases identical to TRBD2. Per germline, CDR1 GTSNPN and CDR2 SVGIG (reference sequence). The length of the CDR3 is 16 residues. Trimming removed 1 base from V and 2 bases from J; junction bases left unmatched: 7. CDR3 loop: CAWSEIAGAPTDTQYF. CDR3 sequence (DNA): TGTGCCTGGAGTGAAATAGCGGGAGCCCCCACAGATACGCAGTATTTT. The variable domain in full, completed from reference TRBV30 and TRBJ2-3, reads SQTIHQWPATLVQPVGSPLSLECTVEGTSNPNLYWYRQAAGRGLQLLFYSVGIGQISSEVPQNLSASRPQDRQFILSSKKLLLSDSGFYLCAWSEIAGAPTDTQYFGPGTRLTVL.

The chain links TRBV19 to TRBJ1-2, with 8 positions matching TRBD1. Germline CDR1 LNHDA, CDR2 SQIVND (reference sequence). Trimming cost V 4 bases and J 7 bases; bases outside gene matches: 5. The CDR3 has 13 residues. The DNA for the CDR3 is TGTGCCAGTAGTAAGACAGGGGATCCTGGCTACACCTTC. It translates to CASSKTGDPGYTF.

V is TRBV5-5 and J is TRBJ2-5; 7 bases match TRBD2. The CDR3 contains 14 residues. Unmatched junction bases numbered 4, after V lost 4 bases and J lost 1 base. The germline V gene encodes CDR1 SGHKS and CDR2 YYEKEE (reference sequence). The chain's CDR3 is CASSPTGGQETQYF. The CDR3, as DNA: TGTGCCAGCAGCCCTACGGGGGGCCAAGAGACCCAGTACTTC.

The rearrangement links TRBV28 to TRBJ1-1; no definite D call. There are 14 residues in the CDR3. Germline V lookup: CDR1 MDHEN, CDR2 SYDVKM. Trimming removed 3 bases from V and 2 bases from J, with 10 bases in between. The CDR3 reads CASSFVGANTEAFF. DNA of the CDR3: TGTGCCAGCAGTTTTGTGGGAGCCAACACTGAAGCTTTCTTT.

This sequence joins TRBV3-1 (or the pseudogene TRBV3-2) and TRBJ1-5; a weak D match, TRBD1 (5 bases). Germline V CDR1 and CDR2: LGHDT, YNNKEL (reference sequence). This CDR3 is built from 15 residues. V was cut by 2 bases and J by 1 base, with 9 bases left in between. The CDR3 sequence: CASSQRRGSNQPQHF. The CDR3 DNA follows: TGTGCCAGCAGCCAAAGACGGGGGAGCAATCAGCCCCAGCATTTT.

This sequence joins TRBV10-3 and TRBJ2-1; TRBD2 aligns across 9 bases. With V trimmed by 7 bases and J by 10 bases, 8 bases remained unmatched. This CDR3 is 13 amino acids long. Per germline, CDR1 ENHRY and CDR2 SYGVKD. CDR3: CAITREGSEEQFF. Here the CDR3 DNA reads TGTGCCATCACGCGGGAGGGATCGGAGGAGCAGTTCTTC.